This T cell receptor beta chain was found in a study of CD8+ T cells in alopecia areata. Turning to the study itself: Recipients were roughly 6-11-week-old female C3H/HeJ mice grafted with skin from roughly 6-12-month-old C3H/HeJ donors with spontaneous alopecia.

Study-wide findings and caveats: In lesional scalp, particularly from alopecia totalis/universalis, clonality was higher than in normal scalp. Sequence data from scalp samples additionally include resident alphabeta T cells of normal skin.

This CDR3 has 14 amino acids. The germline CDR1 and CDR2 sequences are NNHDY and SYVADS. V trimming: 6 bases; J trimming: 5 bases; junction bases outside the gene matches: 3. This clone occurred a few times. The antigen is not known. Here the gene names and germline are mouse. Read sequence stops 4 residues before the CDR3 end, and the germline J gene provides the missing end. Reverse transcription of extracted RNA yielded cDNA, which provided the sequencing template. Clones were read by immunoSEQ multiplex PCR, and TCRdb kept only the in-frame ones, dropping some. Sampling found about 110,000 clones, none seen once.

This TCR was recovered from a C3H/HeJ mouse with alopecia areata. Strain haplotype (MHC): H2-k. Sequencing input: lesional skin. The rearrangement uses TRBV13-3 and TRBJ2-2, with TRBD2 matching over 11 bases. CDR3 DNA, as far as it was read: TGTGCCAGCAACAGGGACTGGGGGACCGGG. Its translation is CASNRDWGTG. The CDR3, in full, reads CASNRDWGTGQLYF.